Sequencing of this T cell receptor (beta chain) was carried out in a study of T cell responses to AZD1222 COVID-19 vaccine. The CDR3 has 16 residues. Trimming shortened V by 7 bases and J by 4 bases, and 22 bases separated the two germline ends. The germline gives CDR1 MNHEY, CDR2 SVGEGT. Study observations and caveats: Spike-specific TCR breadth and depth went up after people got two AZD1222 doses.

Method: immunoSEQ multiplex PCR; TCRdb's copy keeps in-frame clones and lacks some. The repertoire consists of approximately 110,000 clones, with roughly 90% occurring once and the leading ten covering about 2.5%. This clone was observed once. Its antigen is as yet unknown. The genes are TRBV6-2 or TRBV6-3 and TRBJ1-1, with D perhaps TRBD1 (5 bases). The receptor was derived from an adult in good health. The sample in question was peripheral blood, obtained on day 0 of AZD1222 vaccination. The CDR3 coding sequence is TGTGCCAGCAACCCCCGGCTCAGTACGGGGGGCACTGAAGCTTTCTTT. It specifies CASNPRLSTGGTEAFF.